This passage covers 2 T cell receptor beta chains from one sample sequenced in a study of shared clonotypes between healthy human individuals. Terminally differentiated effector memory CD45RA+ cells were excluded from the naive CD8 cells, which were CD45RO-negative and positively selected for CCR7. The method was immunoSEQ multiplex PCR; TCRdb's version includes in-frame clones alone and lacks a portion of them. The sample consists of 1.5 million to 2.5 million clones, less than 95% of them appearing once. The sequenced sample consisted of naive CD8+ T cells sorted from blood. The origin of the receptors is a man between 18 and 29 years old in good health.

A note on this clone: Other DNA sequences in this specimen translate into the identical CDR3. The gene calls are TRBV6-5 and TRBJ2-7, with a tentative D call TRBD1 (6 bases). This CDR3 has 14 amino acids. V dropped 2 bases and J dropped 2 bases, with 10 bases sitting between them. Germline V gene sequence: CDR1 MNHEY, CDR2 SVGAGI. CDR3 nucleotide sequence: TGTGCCAGCAGTTACAGTTCAGGGGCCTACGAGCAGTACTTC. Its protein is CASSYSSGAYEQYF.

The rearrangement links TRBV27 to TRBJ1-1; no firm D call. Trimming shortened V by 8 bases and J by 1 base, and 5 bases separated the two germline ends. CDR3 length: 11 amino acids. Germline values: CDR1 MNHEY, CDR2 SMNVEV (reference sequence). CDR3 loop: CASSRNTEAFF. DNA of the CDR3: TGTGCCAGCTCCAGGAACACTGAAGCTTTCTTT.